This T cell receptor (beta chain) was retrieved from a study of chemoradiotherapy in HPV16-positive cancers. On the study more broadly: Candidate HPV-specific T-cell clones and common TCR motifs came from functional assays in a couple of HPV16-positive patients.

In the case of this clone: The antigen is not known.

Repeated repertoire sampling spanned the course of chemoradiotherapy. The germline V and J ends were trimmed by 4 bases and 7 bases, with 20 bases remaining between them. This CDR3 region has 15 residues. Per the germline V gene, CDR1 is KGHSH and CDR2 is LQKENI. Here immunoSEQ multiplex PCR was the method, and the copy in TCRdb shows in-frame clones only, minus some. The table records fewer than 6,500 clones, about 86% of them present only once. General study points: Candidate HPV-specific clones and E7-related TCR motifs grew in tumor during treatment. The functional HPV-specific definition rests on just a couple of HPV16-positive patients.

The TCR comes from a human donor with HPV-associated anogenital cancer. The sequenced sample was tumor tissue, obtained from a patient who underwent chemoradiotherapy. The rearrangement links TRBV18 to TRBJ2-7; D perhaps matches TRBD1 (6 bases). CDR3 loop: CASSLGRVRGMEQYF. The DNA for the CDR3 is TGTGCCAGCTCACTGGGCAGGGTGAGGGGGATGGAGCAGTACTTC.